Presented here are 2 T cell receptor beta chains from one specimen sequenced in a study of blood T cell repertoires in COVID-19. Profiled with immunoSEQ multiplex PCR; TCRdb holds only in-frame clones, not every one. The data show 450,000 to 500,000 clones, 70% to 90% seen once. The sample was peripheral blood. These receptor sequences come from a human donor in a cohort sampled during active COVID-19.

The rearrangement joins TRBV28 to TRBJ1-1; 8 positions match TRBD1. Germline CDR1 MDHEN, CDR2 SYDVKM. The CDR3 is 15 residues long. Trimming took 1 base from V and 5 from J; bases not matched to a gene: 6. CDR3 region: CASSLSDRVGTEAFF. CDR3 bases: TGTGCCAGCAGTTTATCGGACAGGGTAGGGACTGAAGCTTTCTTT.

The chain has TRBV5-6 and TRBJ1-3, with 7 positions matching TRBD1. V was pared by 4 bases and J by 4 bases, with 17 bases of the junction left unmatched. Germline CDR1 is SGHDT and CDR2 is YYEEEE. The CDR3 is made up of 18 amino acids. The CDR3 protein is CASSPLYAGTASGNTIYF. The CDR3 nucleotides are TGTGCCAGCAGCCCACTTTATGCCGGGACAGCATCAGGAAACACCATATATTTT.